The clone carrying this T cell receptor (beta chain) has just one count. The method was immunoSEQ multiplex PCR; TCRdb's version includes in-frame clones alone and lacks a portion of them. The sample has roughly 200,000 clones, approximately 72% seen once. These data belong to a study of cytotoxic CD8 clonotypes in ibrutinib-treated CLL. The sequencing used PBMCs, collected after 24 months of ibrutinib treatment. This receptor was taken from a human donor with chronic lymphocytic leukemia.

This CDR3 reads CASSQGLGPYNEQFF. In DNA form, the CDR3 reads TGTGCCAGCAGCCAAGGACTAGGGCCCTACAATGAGCAGTTCTTC. The rearrangement links TRBV14 to TRBJ2-1, with D maybe TRBD2 (6 bases). The CDR3 totals 15 residues. Trimming removed 1 base from V and 2 bases from J, with 9 bases in between. Germline V lookup: CDR1 SGHDN, CDR2 FVKESK.